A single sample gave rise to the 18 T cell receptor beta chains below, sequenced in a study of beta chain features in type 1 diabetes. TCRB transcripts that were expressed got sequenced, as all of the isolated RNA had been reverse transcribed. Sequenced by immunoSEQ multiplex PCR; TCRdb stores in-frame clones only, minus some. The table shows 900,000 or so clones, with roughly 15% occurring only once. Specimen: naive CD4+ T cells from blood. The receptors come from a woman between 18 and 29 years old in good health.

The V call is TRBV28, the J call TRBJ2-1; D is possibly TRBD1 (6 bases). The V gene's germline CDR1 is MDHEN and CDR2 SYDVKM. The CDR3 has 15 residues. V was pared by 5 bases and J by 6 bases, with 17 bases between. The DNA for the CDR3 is TGTGCCAGCAGTCCCGCCGGGGAAGGGGGCAATGAGCAGTTCTTC. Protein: CASSPAGEGGNEQFF.

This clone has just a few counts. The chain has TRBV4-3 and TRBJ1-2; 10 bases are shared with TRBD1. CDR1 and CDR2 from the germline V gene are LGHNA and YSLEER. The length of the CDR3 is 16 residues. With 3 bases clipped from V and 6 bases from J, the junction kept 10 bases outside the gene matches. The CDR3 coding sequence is TGCGCCAGCAGCCAGCATGGGGGACAGGGGTCTGATGGCTACACCTTC. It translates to CASSQHGGQGSDGYTF.

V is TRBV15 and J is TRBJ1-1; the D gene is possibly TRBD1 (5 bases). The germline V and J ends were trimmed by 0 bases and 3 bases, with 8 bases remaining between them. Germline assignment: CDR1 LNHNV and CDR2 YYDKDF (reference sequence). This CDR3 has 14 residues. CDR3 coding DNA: TGTGCCACCAGCAGAGATACAGGCTACACTGAAGCTTTCTTT. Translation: CATSRDTGYTEAFF.

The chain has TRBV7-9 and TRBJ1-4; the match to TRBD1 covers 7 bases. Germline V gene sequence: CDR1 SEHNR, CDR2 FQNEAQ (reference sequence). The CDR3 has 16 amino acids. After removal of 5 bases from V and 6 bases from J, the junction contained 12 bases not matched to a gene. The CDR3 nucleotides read TGTGCCAGCAGCCAAGGATGGACAGGAGGGCATGAAAAACTGTTTTTT. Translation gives CASSQGWTGGHEKLFF.

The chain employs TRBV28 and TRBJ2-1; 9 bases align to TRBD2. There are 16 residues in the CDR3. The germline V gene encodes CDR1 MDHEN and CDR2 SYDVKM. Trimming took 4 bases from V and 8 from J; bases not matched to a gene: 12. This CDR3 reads CASSSGGGRAVYEQFF. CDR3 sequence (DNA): TGTGCCAGCAGTTCAGGAGGCGGGAGGGCCGTATATGAGCAGTTCTTC.

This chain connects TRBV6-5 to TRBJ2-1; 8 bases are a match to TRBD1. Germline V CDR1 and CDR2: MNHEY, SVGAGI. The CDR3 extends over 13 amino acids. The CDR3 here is CACRDRYYNEQFF. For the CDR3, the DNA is TGTGCTTGCCGGGACAGGTACTACAATGAGCAGTTCTTC.

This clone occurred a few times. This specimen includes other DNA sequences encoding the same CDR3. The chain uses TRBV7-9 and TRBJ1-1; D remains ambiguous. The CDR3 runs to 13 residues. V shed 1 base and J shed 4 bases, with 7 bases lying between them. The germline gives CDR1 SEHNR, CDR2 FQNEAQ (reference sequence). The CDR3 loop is CASSLGGGTEAFF. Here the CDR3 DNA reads TGTGCCAGCAGCTTAGGTGGAGGCACTGAAGCTTTCTTT.

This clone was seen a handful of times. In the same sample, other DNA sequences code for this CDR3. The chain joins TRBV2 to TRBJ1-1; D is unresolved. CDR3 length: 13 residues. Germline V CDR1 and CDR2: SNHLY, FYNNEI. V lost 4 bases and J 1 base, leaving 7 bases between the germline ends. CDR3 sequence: CASSVEQNTEAFF. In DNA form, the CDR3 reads TGTGCCAGCAGTGTAGAACAGAACACTGAAGCTTTCTTT.

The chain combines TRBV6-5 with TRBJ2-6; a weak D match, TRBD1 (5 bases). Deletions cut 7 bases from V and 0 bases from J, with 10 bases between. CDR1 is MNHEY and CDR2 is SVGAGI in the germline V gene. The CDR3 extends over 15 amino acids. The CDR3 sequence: CASTTGSSGANVLTF. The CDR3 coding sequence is TGTGCCAGCACTACAGGAAGCTCTGGGGCCAACGTCCTGACTTTC.

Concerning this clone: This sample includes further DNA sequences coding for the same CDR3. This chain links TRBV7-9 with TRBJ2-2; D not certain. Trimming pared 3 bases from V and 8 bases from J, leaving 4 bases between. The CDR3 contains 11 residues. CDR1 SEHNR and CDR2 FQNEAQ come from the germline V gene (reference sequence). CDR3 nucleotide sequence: TGTGCCAGCAGCTTCGGGGGGGAGCTGTTTTTT. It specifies CASSFGGELFF.

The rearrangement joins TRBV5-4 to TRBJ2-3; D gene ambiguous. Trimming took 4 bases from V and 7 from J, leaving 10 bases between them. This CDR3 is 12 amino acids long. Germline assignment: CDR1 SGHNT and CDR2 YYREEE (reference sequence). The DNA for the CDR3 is TGTGCCAGCAGCCACTTACAAAATACGCAGTATTTT. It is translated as CASSHLQNTQYF. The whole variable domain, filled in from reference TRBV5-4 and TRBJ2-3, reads ETGVTQSPTHLIKTRGQQVTLRCSSQSGHNTVSWYQQALGQGPQFIFQYYREEENGRGNFPPRFSGLQFPNYSSELNVNALELDDSALYLCASSHLQNTQYFGPGTRLTVL.

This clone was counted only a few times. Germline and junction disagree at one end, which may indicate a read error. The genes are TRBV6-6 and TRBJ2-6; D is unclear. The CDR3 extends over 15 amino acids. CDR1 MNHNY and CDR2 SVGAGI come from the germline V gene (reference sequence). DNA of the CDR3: TGCGCCAGCAGTGACTCCGCGTCTGGGGCCAACGTCCTGACTTTC. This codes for CASSDSASGANVLTF.

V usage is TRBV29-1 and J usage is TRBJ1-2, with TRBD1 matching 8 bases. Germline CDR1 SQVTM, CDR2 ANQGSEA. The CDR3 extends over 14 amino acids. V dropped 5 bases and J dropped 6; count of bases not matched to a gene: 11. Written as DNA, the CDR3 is TGCAGCGTTAAAAAGGACAGGGCATTCGATGGCTACACCTTC. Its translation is CSVKKDRAFDGYTF.

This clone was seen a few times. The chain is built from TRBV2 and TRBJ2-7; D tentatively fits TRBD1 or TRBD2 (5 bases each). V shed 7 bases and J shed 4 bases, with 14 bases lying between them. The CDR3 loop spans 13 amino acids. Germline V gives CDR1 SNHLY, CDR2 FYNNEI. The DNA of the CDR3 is TGTGCCAGCACCCGGGGCGGGTCTTACGAGCAGTACTTC. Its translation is CASTRGGSYEQYF.

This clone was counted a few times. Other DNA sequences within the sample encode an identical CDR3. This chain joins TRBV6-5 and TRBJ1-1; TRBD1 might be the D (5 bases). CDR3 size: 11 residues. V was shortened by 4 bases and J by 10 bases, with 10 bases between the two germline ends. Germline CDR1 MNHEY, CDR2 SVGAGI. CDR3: CASSSGVGAFF. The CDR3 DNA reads TGTGCCAGCAGTTCGGGGGTCGGAGCTTTCTTT.

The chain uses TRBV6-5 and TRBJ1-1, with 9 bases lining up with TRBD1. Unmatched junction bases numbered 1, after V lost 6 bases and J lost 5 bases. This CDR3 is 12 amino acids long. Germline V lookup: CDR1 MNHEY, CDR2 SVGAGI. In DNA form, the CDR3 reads TGTGCCAGCAGAGGACAGGGGACTGAAGCTTTCTTT. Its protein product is CASRGQGTEAFF.

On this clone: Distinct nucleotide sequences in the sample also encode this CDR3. CDR3 DNA: TGTGCCAGCAGCTCCGGTGAGACCCAGTACTTC. This encodes CASSSGETQYF. The V gene is TRBV7-2, the J gene TRBJ2-5, with D unclear. Germline lookup yields CDR1 SGHTA and CDR2 FQGNSA. The CDR3 extends over 11 amino acids. Trimming cost V 4 bases and J 5 bases, with 5 bases left between them.

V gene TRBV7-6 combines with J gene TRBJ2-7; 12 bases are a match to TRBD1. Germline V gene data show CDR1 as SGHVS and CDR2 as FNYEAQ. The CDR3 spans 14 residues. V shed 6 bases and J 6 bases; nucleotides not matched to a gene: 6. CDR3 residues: CASRRGQGAGEQYF. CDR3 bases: TGTGCCAGCAGAAGGGGACAGGGGGCAGGCGAGCAGTACTTC. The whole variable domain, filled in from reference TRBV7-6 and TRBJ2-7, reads GAGVSQSPRYKVTKRGQDVALRCDPISGHVSLYWYRQALGQGPEFLTYFNYEAQQDKSGLPNDRFSAERPEGSISTLTIQRTEQRDSAMYRCASRRGQGAGEQYFGPGTRLTVT.